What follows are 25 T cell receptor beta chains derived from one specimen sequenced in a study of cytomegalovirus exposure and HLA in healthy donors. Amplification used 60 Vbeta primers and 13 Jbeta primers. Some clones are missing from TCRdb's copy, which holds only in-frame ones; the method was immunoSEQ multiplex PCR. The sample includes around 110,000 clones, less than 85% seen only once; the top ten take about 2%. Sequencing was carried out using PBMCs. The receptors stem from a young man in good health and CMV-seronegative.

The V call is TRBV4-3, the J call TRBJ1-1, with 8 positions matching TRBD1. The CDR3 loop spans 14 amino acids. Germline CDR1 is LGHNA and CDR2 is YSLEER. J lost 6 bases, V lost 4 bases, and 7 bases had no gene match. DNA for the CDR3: TGCGCCAGCAGCCCGACAGGGGTCCGCCCTGAAGCTTTCTTT. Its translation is CASSPTGVRPEAFF.

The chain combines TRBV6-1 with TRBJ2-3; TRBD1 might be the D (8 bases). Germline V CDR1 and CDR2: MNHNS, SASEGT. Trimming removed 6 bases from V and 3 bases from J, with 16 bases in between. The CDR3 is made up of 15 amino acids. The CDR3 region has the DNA TGTGCCAGCAGGGCTGACAGGGGAGGGACAGATACGCAGTATTTT. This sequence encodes CASRADRGGTDTQYF.

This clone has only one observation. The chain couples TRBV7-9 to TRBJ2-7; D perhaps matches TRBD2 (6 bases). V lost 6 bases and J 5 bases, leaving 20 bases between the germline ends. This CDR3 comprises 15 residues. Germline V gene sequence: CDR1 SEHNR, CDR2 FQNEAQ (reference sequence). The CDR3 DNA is TGTGCCAGCAGAGGGAGCAGGAGGGACCTGGACGAGCAGTACTTC. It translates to CASRGSRRDLDEQYF.

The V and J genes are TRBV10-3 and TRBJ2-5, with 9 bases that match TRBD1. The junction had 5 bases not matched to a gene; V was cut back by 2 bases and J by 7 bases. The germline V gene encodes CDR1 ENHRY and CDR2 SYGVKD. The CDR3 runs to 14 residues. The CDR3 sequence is CAISETGGEGTQYF. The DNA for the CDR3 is TGTGCCATCAGTGAGACAGGGGGCGAGGGGACCCAGTACTTC.

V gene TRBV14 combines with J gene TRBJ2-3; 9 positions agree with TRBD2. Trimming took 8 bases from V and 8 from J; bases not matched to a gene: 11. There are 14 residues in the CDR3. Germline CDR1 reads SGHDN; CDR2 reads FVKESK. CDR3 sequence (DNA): TGTGCCAGCGCGAGGGCGGGGGGGCCGGGTACGCAGTATTTT. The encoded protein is CASARAGGPGTQYF.

The CDR3 DNA reads as TGTGCCAGCAGTTTAGCGGGGATCTCCTACAATGAGCAGTTCTTC. It encodes CASSLAGISYNEQFF. The V and J genes are TRBV9 and TRBJ2-1; 8 bases align to TRBD2. This CDR3 region has 15 residues. Germline V gene lookup returns CDR1 SGDLS and CDR2 YYNGEE. J lost 0 bases, V lost 5 bases, and 4 bases had no gene match.

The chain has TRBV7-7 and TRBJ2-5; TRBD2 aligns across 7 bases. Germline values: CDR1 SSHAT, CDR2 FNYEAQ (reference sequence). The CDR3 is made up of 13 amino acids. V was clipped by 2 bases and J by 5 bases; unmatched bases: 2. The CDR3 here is CASSLYGGETQYF. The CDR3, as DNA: TGTGCCAGCAGCTTATACGGGGGGGAGACCCAGTACTTC. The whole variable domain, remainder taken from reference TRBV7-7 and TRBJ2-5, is GAGVSQSPRYKVTKRGQDVTLRCDPISSHATLYWYQQALGQGPEFLTYFNYEAQPDKSGLPSDRFSAERPEGSISTLTIQRTEQRDSAMYRCASSLYGGETQYFGPGTRLLVL.

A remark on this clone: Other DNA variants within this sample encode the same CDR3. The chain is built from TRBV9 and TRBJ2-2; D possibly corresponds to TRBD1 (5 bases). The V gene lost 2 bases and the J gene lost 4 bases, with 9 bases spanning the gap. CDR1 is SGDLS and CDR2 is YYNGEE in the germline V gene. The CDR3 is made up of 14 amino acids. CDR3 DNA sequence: TGTGCCAGCAGCGTCGGACAATCCACCGGGGAGCTGTTTTTT. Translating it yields CASSVGQSTGELFF.

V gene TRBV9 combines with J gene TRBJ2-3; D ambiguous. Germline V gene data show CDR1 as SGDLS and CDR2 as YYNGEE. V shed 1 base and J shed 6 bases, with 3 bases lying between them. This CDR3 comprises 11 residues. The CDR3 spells CASSVLDTQYF. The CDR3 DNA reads TGTGCCAGCAGCGTACTCGATACGCAGTATTTT.

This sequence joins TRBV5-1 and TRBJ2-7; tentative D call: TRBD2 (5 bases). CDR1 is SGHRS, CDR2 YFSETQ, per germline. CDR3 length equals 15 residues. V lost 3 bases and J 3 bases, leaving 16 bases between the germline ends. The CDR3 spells CASSYSGEGSYEQYF. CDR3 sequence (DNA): TGCGCCAGCAGCTACTCCGGGGAAGGGAGCTACGAGCAGTACTTC.

DNA for the CDR3: TGTGCCAGCAGCGGCCGGGACAAGCAGTTCTTC. Protein product: CASSGRDKQFF. The genes are TRBV5-8 and TRBJ2-1, with TRBD1 as a possible D gene (6 bases). CDR3 length equals 11 residues. Germline lookup yields CDR1 SGHTS and CDR2 YDEGEE. V lost 4 bases to trimming and J lost 11 bases, with 10 bases between them.

DNA for the CDR3: TGTGCCAGCAGCGAGAGGGGGCGGGTGGGCACCGGGGAGCTGTTTTTT. Translating it yields CASSERGRVGTGELFF. The chain joins TRBV9 to TRBJ2-2, with 7 positions matching TRBD1. This CDR3 spans 16 amino acids. CDR1 is SGDLS, CDR2 YYNGEE, per germline. Trimming cost V 3 bases and J 4 bases; bases outside gene matches: 9.

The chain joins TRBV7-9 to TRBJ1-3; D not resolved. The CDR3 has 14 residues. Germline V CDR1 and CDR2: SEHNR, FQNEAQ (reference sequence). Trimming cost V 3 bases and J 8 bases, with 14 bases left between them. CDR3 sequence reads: CASSLVESVYTIYF. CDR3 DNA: TGTGCCAGCAGCTTGGTAGAAAGTGTATACACCATATATTTT.

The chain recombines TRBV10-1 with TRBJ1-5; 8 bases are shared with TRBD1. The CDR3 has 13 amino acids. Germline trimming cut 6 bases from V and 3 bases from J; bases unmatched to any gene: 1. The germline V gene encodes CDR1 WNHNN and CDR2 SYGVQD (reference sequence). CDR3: CASRDRANQPQHF. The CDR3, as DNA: TGCGCCAGCAGGGACAGGGCCAATCAGCCCCAGCATTTT.

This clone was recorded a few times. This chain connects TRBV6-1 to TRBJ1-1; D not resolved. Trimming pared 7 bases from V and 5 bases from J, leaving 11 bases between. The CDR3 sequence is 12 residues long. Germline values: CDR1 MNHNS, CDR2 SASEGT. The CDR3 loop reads CASTSPRTEAFF. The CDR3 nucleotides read TGTGCCAGCACAAGTCCACGGACTGAAGCTTTCTTT.

CDR3 loop: CATTTLDSTNEKLFF. CDR3 DNA sequence: TGTGCCACGACTACACTTGACTCAACTAATGAAAAACTGTTTTTT. The chain employs TRBV2 and TRBJ1-4, with D hard to call. V lost 10 bases to trimming and J lost 0 bases, with 15 bases between them. Germline V gene sequence: CDR1 SNHLY, CDR2 FYNNEI. The CDR3 runs to 15 residues.

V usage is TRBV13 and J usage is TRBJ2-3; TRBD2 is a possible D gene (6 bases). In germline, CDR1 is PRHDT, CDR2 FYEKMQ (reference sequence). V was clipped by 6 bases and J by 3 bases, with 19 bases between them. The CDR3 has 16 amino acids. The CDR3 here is CASSPPRDFPTDTQYF. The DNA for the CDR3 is TGTGCCAGCAGTCCCCCCCGGGACTTCCCTACAGATACGCAGTATTTT.

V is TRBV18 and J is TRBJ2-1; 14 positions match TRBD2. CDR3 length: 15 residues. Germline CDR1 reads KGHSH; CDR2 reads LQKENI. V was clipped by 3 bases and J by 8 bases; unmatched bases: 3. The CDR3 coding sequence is TGTGCCAGCTCACCGACTAGCGGGGGGGCTGATGAGCAGTTCTTC. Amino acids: CASSPTSGGADEQFF.

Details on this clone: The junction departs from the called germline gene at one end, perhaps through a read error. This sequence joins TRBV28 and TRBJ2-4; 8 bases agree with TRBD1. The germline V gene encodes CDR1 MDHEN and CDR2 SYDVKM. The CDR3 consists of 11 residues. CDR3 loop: CASSQTGGFNF. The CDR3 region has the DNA TGTGCCAGCAGTCAAACAGGGGGTTTTAACTTC.

This CDR3 reads CSVAPQETQYF. The DNA of the CDR3 is TGCAGCGTTGCCCCACAAGAGACCCAGTACTTC. V is TRBV29-1 and J is TRBJ2-5; no firm D call. The V end lost 4 bases, the J end lost 2 bases, and 5 bases lay between the germline ends. Germline CDR1 and CDR2: SQVTM and ANQGSEA. The CDR3 consists of 11 residues.

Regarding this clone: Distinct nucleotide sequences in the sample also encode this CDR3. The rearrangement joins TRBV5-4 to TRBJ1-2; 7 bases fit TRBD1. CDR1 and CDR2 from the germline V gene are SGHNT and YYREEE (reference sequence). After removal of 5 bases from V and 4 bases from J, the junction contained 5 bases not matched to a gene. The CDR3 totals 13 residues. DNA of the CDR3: TGTGCCAGCAGTCTACAGGGGCTCTATGGCTACACCTTC. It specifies CASSLQGLYGYTF.

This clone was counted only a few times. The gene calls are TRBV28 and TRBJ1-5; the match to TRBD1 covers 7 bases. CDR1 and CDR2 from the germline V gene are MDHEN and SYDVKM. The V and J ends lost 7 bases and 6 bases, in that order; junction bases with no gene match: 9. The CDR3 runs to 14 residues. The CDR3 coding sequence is TGTGCCAGCACCCCGACCCAGGGGGGTCAGCCCCAGCATTTT. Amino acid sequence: CASTPTQGGQPQHF.

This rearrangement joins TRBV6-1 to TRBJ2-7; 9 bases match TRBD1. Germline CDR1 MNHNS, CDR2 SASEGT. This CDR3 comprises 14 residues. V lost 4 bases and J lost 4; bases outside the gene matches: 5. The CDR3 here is CASSGGTGWYEQYF. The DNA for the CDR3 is TGTGCCAGCAGTGGGGGGACAGGGTGGTACGAGCAGTACTTC.

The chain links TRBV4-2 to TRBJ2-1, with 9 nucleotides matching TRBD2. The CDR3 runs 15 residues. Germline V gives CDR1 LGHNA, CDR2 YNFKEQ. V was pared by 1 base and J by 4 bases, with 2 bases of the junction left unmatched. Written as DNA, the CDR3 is TGTGCCAGCAGCCAAGGAGCGGGGGGTTACAATGAGCAGTTCTTC. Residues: CASSQGAGGYNEQFF.

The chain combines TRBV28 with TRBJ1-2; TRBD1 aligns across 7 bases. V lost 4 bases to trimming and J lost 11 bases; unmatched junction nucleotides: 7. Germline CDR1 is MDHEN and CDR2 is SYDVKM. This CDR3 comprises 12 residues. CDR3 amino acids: CASSSDRVQYTF. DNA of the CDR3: TGTGCCAGCAGTTCTGACAGGGTACAGTACACCTTC.